This T cell receptor (beta chain) was sequenced during a study of blood T cell repertoires in COVID-19. In the study overall: Acute-phase and convalescent COVID-19 samples originated in the United States, Italy and Spain. PBMCs, B-cell-depleted T cells, or T cells provided the cDNA or gDNA that made up the material.

Authors' methods: Using reference gene primer amplification, nucleated cell counts were estimated. The table came from immunoSEQ multiplex PCR; TCRdb's copy has only in-frame clones and leaves some out. V and J calls and clone size are copied from that table; D and trimming were computed from the DNA. The sample includes more than 100,000 clones, roughly nine tenths of them seen just once. This CDR3 comprises 14 residues. Deletions cut 5 bases from V and 8 bases from J, with 18 bases between. The germline V gene has CDR1 SNHLY and CDR2 FYNNEI. The sequenced sample consisted of peripheral blood. The V gene is TRBV2, the J gene TRBJ1-2, with D maybe TRBD1 (6 bases). This sequence originates from a human donor in a cohort sampled during active COVID-19. CDR3 loop: CASSRGDTSGGYTF. In DNA, the CDR3 is TGTGCCAGCAGTCGGGGGGACACATCGGGAGGCTACACCTTC.